These 21 T cell receptor beta chains originate from one sample sequenced in a study of T-cell memory formation after mild COVID-19. TCRdb reanalysed the 5' RACE reads using MiXCR and keeps one entry per CDR3 protein. The sample contains approximately 170,000 distinct CDR3 sequences, approximately 12% of which appear only once. Sequenced sample: PBMCs or a T cell subset sorted from them (not recorded which). All receptors derive from a man aged 18 to 29 who had mild COVID-19 (a few samples of this study predate the infection). Cell type and time point are not known.

There are a few counts of this clonotype. The chain employs TRBV7-9 and TRBJ2-1, with TRBD2 matching 7 bases. The junction had 13 bases not matched to a gene; V was cut back by 7 bases and J by 7 bases. Germline V lookup: CDR1 SEHNR, CDR2 FQNEAQ (reference sequence). This CDR3 is 15 amino acids long. The chain's CDR3 is CASTLPGPGGNEQFF. The CDR3 nucleotides are TGTGCCAGCACCCTCCCCGGACCCGGGGGGAATGAGCAGTTCTTC.

There are a few counts of this clonotype. V gene TRBV7-9 combines with J gene TRBJ1-4, with a weak D call TRBD1 (6 bases). Trimming removed 3 bases at V and 8 bases at J, with 10 bases between. Germline V CDR1 and CDR2: SEHNR, FQNEAQ (reference sequence). The CDR3 spans 13 residues. DNA of the CDR3: TGTGCCAGCAGCTTCAGGGGAGGAGAAAAACTGTTTTTT. Translation: CASSFRGGEKLFF.

The rearrangement links TRBV5-1 to TRBJ1-2; D unclear. The CDR3 spans 17 residues. The V end was cut by 3 bases, the J end by 4 bases, with 22 bases between. Germline assignment: CDR1 SGHRS and CDR2 YFSETQ. CDR3 DNA: TGCGCCAGCAGCTCGACTCGAGGCATAGAAGTGGGCTATGGCTACACCTTC. Its protein product is CASSSTRGIEVGYGYTF.

The chain has TRBV7-9 and TRBJ2-5; no reliable D call. V was pared by 8 bases and J by 1 base, with 8 bases between. Germline V gene data show CDR1 as SEHNR and CDR2 as FQNEAQ (reference sequence). CDR3 size: 12 residues. The CDR3 DNA sequence: TGTGCCAGCGTGGACGTCCAAGAGACCCAGTACTTC. This sequence encodes CASVDVQETQYF.

This clonotype was seen a handful of times. CDR3 residues: CASSPVYSDSYEQYF. The CDR3 DNA is TGTGCCAGCTCACCAGTTTATTCGGATTCCTACGAGCAGTACTTC. The chain carries TRBV18 and TRBJ2-7; D is unclear. V lost 2 bases and J lost 1, with 12 bases in between. This CDR3 region has 15 residues. The germline gives CDR1 KGHSH, CDR2 LQKENI. Variable domain in full (rest from reference TRBV18 and TRBJ2-7): NAGVMQNPRHLVRRRGQEARLRCSPMKGHSHVYWYRQLPEEGLKFMVYLQKENIIDESGMPKERFSAEFPKEGPSILRIQQVVRGDSAAYFCASSPVYSDSYEQYFGPGTRLTVT.

This clonotype was seen a handful of times. V and J are TRBV24-1 and TRBJ2-2, with D perhaps TRBD2 (6 bases). The germline V and J ends were trimmed by 4 bases and 2 bases, with 10 bases remaining between them. CDR1 KGHDR and CDR2 SFDVKD come from the germline V gene. There are 15 residues in the CDR3. The CDR3 region is CATSEGGTNTGELFF. The CDR3, as DNA: TGTGCCACCAGTGAGGGGGGAACAAACACCGGGGAGCTGTTTTTT.

V usage is TRBV6-2 or TRBV6-3 and J usage is TRBJ2-6, with D uncertain. The V end lost 6 bases, the J end lost 4 bases, and 7 bases lay between the germline ends. Per the germline V gene, CDR1 is MNHEY and CDR2 is SVGEGT. CDR3 length equals 13 residues. CDR3 amino acids: CASRTAGANVLTF. The CDR3 DNA follows: TGTGCCAGCAGGACGGCCGGGGCCAACGTCCTGACTTTC.

The chain recombines TRBV7-3 with TRBJ2-1; maybe TRBD2 (7 bases). The germline V gene has CDR1 SGHTA and CDR2 FQGTGA. The CDR3 totals 16 residues. Trimming removed 1 base at V and 2 bases at J, with 12 bases between. The CDR3 region is CASSLRAGAPYNEQFF. The DNA of the CDR3 is TGTGCCAGCAGCTTAAGGGCGGGGGCCCCCTACAATGAGCAGTTCTTC.

The chain recombines TRBV5-1 with TRBJ2-5; D is possibly TRBD2 (5 bases). Between the trimmed V and J ends, which lost 0 bases and 3 bases, there was a span of 12 bases. Germline V gives CDR1 SGHRS, CDR2 YFSETQ. The CDR3 runs to 15 residues. CDR3: CASSLAGVVEETQYF. The CDR3 DNA sequence: TGCGCCAGCAGCTTGGCCGGGGTAGTGGAAGAGACCCAGTACTTC. The full variable domain, completed using reference TRBV5-1 and TRBJ2-5, is KAGVTQTPRYLIKTRGQQVTLSCSPISGHRSVSWYQQTPGQGLQFLFEYFSETQRNKGNFPGRFSGRQFSNSRSEMNVSTLELGDSALYLCASSLAGVVEETQYFGPGTRLLVL.

This clonotype was seen more than once but under ten times. The rearrangement links TRBV28 to TRBJ2-2, with 7 nucleotides matching TRBD2. The trim removed 10 bases at V and 2 bases at J, leaving 13 bases unmatched. Germline CDR1 is MDHEN and CDR2 is SYDVKM. The CDR3 consists of 16 residues. CDR3 protein: CAIPNGEGRNTGELFF. CDR3 nucleotide sequence: TGTGCCATCCCGAATGGGGAGGGTCGCAACACCGGGGAGCTGTTTTTT.

The gene calls are TRBV7-2 and TRBJ2-2; no reliable D call. The V end lost 5 bases, the J end lost 5 bases, and 9 bases lay between the germline ends. This CDR3 is 13 amino acids long. The V gene's germline CDR1 is SGHTA and CDR2 FQGNSA. The CDR3 region is CASSPGLTGELFF. In DNA form, the CDR3 reads TGTGCCAGCAGCCCTGGTTTAACCGGGGAGCTGTTTTTT.

This clonotype has at least ten counts. The chain carries TRBV5-1 and TRBJ2-5; D is perhaps TRBD1 or TRBD2 (5 bases each). This CDR3 is 12 amino acids long. V shed 4 bases and J shed 5 bases, with 9 bases lying between them. Germline CDR1 is SGHRS and CDR2 is YFSETQ. In DNA form, the CDR3 reads TGCGCCAGCAGCCCGGGGCAGGAGACCCAGTACTTC. Its translation: CASSPGQETQYF.

This clonotype was seen only a few times. The chain combines TRBV29-1 with TRBJ2-7; D may be TRBD1 (6 bases). Trimming left V 6 bases short and J 3 bases short, with 12 bases between. CDR3 length equals 12 residues. The germline CDR1 and CDR2 sequences are SQVTM and ANQGSEA. CDR3 nucleotide sequence: TGCAGCGTAGCCAGGGGTCGCTACGAGCAGTACTTC. Translated, it gives CSVARGRYEQYF.

The J gene is TRBJ2-7, the V gene TRBV7-2; 8 bases are shared with TRBD1. Per germline, CDR1 SGHTA and CDR2 FQGNSA. CDR3 length equals 15 residues. The V segment lost 5 bases and the J segment 3 bases; nucleotides outside the gene matches: 9. This CDR3 reads CASSPTGEPLYEQYF. CDR3 nucleotides: TGTGCCAGCAGCCCGACAGGGGAACCCCTCTACGAGCAGTACTTC.

In this sample, this clonotype turned up a few times. This rearrangement joins TRBV11-3 to TRBJ2-5; TRBD1 matches 9 bases. This CDR3 comprises 14 residues. Germline lookup yields CDR1 SGHNT and CDR2 YENEEA. Trimming cost V 5 bases and J 7 bases; bases outside gene matches: 8. The CDR3 region has the DNA TGTGCCAGCAGCCCGAGGGGACAGGGAGGGACCCAGTACTTC. Translating it yields CASSPRGQGGTQYF.

This sequence joins TRBV7-2 and TRBJ2-3; the D call may be TRBD1 or TRBD2 (6 bases each). V shed 4 bases and J shed 4 bases, with 18 bases lying between them. The germline V gene has CDR1 SGHTA and CDR2 FQGNSA. The CDR3 sequence is 16 residues long. The CDR3: CASSWPRGAGADTQYF. In DNA form, the CDR3 reads TGTGCCAGCAGCTGGCCTAGGGGGGCTGGGGCAGATACGCAGTATTTT.

V gene TRBV6-5 combines with J gene TRBJ1-1; perhaps TRBD1 as D (6 bases). Germline V lookup: CDR1 MNHEY, CDR2 SVGAGI. The germline V and J ends were trimmed by 2 bases and 2 bases, with 9 bases remaining between them. This CDR3 contains 14 residues. In DNA, the CDR3 is TGTGCCAGCAGTTACGGGGGGGCAAACACTGAAGCTTTCTTT. It specifies CASSYGGANTEAFF.

Only a few counts were recorded for this clonotype. J is TRBJ1-1 and V is TRBV6-6; TRBD1 is a possible D gene (5 bases). Trimming took 3 bases from V and 1 from J, leaving 9 bases between them. CDR1 MNHNY and CDR2 SVGAGI come from the germline V gene (reference sequence). This CDR3 is built from 14 residues. For the CDR3, the DNA is TGTGCCAGCAGTTATCGGCAGGGGAACACTGAAGCTTTCTTT. Translation: CASSYRQGNTEAFF.

Only a few counts were recorded for this clonotype. The chain has TRBV4-1 and TRBJ1-5; a weak D match, TRBD1 (5 bases). The CDR3 has 17 residues. V was cut by 1 base and J by 5 bases, with 18 bases left in between. Per germline, CDR1 MGHRA and CDR2 YSYEKL. DNA of the CDR3: TGCGCCAGCAGCCAAGTCGGTTTCCGGGGACGGGATCAGCCCCAGCATTTT. Encoded protein: CASSQVGFRGRDQPQHF.

This clonotype was seen a handful of times. V and J are TRBV12-3 or TRBV12-4 and TRBJ2-7; TRBD2 aligns across 13 bases. The CDR3 is made up of 15 amino acids. The ends lost 4 bases at V and 4 bases at J; junction bases unmatched: 4. CDR3 sequence reads: CASSSGLAGHYEQYF. CDR3 bases: TGTGCCAGCAGTTCGGGACTAGCGGGGCATTACGAGCAGTACTTC.

In nucleotides, the CDR3 is TGCAGTGCTAGTGATGGAGATTGGGGCACAGATACGCAGTATTTT. This encodes CSASDGDWGTDTQYF. The chain is built from TRBV20-1 and TRBJ2-3; D is uncertain. V dropped 3 bases and J dropped 1 base, with 14 bases sitting between them. Germline V gene data show CDR1 as DFQATT and CDR2 as SNEGSKA (reference sequence). The CDR3 extends over 15 amino acids.